A selection of T cell receptor beta chains follows, all from one sample in a study of blood T cell repertoires in COVID-19. Measured with immunoSEQ multiplex PCR; TCRdb has only the in-frame clones, and not every one. This table has about 160,000 clones, about 90% appearing once. The source material was peripheral blood. Receptors originate from a man younger than 45 with COVID-19, enrolled during active disease. CDR3s include the opening cysteine and the closing phenylalanine or tryptophan.

TRBV5-1 | CASSLTGDSSYNEQFF
TRBV27 | CASSPRTGTPYTF
TRBV7-9 | CASSLPVTGTEAFF
TRBV30 | CAWNDGNYGYTF
TRBV5-4 | CASSYQLRDRGYNEQFF
TRBV19 | CASSIAGETTDTQYF
TRBV7-2 | CASSPTGSGPLGNIQYF
TRBV2 | CASRLAGGGTQYF
TRBV19 | CASSMRTSHSYEQYF
TRBV7-8 | CASSLARMAGGGQPQHF
TRBV29-1 | CSASYPTPQQGARGTGELFF
TRBV7-3 | CASSHRDTLSGNTIYF
TRBV28 | CASSLIGQGRYEQYF
TRBV5-1 | CASSNRYRGWGYTF
TRBV4-3 | CASSPDTNTEAFF
TRBV19 | CASSPLFPGGRGVTYEQYF
TRBV28 | CASREPYQPQHF
TRBV7-9 | CASSFDYTEAFF
TRBV7-2 | CASSFGQGSYEQYF
TRBV10-2 | CASLRGLENEQFF
TRBV19 | CASSLKPGLAGITQYF
TRBV19 | CATKRQGYMNTEAFF